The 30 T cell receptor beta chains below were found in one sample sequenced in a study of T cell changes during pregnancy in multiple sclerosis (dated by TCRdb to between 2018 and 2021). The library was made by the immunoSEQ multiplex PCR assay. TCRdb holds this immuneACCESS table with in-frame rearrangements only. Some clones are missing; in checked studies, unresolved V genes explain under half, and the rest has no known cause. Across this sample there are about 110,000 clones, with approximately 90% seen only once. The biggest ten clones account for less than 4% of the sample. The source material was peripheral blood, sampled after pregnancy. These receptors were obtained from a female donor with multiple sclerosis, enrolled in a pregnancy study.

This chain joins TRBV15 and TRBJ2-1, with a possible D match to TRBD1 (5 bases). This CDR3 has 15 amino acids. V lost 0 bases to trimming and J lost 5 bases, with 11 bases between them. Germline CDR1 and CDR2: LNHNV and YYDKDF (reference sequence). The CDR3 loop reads CATSRDLGPNNEQFF. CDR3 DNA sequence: TGTGCCACCAGCAGAGATTTGGGGCCGAACAATGAGCAGTTCTTC.

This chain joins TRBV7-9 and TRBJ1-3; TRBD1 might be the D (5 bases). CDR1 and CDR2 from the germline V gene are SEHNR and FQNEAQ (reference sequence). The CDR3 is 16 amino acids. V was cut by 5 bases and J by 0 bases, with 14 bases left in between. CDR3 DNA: TGTGCCAGCAGCCCGGGGGAGGACGGCTCTGGAAACACCATATATTTT. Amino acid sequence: CASSPGEDGSGNTIYF.

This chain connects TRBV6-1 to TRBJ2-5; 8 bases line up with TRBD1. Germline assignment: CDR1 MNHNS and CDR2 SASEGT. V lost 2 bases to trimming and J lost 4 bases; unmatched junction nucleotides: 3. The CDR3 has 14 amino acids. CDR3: CASSEPTGGETQYF. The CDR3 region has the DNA TGTGCCAGCAGTGAACCCACAGGGGGAGAGACCCAGTACTTC.

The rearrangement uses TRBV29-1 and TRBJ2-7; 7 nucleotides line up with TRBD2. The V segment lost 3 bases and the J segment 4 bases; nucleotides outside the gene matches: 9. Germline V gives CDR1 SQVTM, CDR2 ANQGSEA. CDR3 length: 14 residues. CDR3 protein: CSVERGSGGYEQYF. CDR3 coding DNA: TGCAGCGTTGAGCGGGGGTCGGGGGGATACGAGCAGTACTTC.

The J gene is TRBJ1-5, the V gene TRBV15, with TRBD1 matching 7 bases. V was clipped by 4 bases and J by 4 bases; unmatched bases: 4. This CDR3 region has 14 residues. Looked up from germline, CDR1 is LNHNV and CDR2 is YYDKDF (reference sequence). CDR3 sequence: CATSMRQGNQPQHF. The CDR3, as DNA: TGTGCCACCAGCATGCGACAGGGAAATCAGCCCCAGCATTTT.

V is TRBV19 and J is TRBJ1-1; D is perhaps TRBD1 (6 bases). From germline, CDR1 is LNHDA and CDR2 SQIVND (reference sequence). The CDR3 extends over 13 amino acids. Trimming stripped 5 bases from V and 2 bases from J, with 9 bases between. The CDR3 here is CASSLGHNTEAFF. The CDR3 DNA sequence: TGTGCCAGTAGTTTGGGACATAACACTGAAGCTTTCTTT.

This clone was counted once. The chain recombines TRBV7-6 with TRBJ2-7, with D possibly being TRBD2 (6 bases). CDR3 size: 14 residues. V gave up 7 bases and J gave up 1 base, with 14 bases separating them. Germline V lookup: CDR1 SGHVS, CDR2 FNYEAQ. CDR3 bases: TGTGCCAGCAACAAAGACGGGAGTTCCTACGAGCAGTACTTC. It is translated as CASNKDGSSYEQYF.

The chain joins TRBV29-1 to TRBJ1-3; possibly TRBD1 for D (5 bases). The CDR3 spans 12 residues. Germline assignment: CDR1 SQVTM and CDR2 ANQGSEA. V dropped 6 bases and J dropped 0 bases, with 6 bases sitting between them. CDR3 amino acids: CSVQGSGNTIYF. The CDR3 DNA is TGCAGCGTCCAGGGCTCTGGAAACACCATATATTTT. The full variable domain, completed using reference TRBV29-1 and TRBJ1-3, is SAVISQKPSRDICQRGTSLTIQCQVDSQVTMMFWYRQQPGQSLTLIATANQGSEATYESGFVIDKFPISRPNLTFSTLTVSNMSPEDSSIYLCSVQGSGNTIYFGEGSWLTVV.

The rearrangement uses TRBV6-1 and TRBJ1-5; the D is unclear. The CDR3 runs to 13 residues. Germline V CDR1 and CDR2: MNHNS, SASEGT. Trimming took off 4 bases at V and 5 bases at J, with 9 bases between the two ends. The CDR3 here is CASSVGRDQPQHF. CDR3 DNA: TGTGCCAGCAGTGTGGGCCGAGATCAGCCCCAGCATTTT.

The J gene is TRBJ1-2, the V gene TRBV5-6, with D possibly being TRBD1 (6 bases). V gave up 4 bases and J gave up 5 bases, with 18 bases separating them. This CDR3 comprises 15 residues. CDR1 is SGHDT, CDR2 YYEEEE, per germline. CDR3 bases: TGTGCCAGCAGCCCGTCGGACAGACAGTTTTATGGCTACACCTTC. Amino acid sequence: CASSPSDRQFYGYTF.

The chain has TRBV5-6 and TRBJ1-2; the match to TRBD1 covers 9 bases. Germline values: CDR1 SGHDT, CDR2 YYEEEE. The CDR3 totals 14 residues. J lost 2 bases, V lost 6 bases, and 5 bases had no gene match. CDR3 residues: CASTIGTGNYGYTF. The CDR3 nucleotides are TGTGCCAGCACCATTGGGACAGGGAACTATGGCTACACCTTC.

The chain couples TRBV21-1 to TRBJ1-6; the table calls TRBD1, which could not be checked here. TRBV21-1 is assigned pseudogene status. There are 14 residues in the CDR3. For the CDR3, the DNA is TGTGCCAGCTGGGGCACCTCCTATAATTCACCCCTCCACTTT. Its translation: CASWGTSYNSPLHF.

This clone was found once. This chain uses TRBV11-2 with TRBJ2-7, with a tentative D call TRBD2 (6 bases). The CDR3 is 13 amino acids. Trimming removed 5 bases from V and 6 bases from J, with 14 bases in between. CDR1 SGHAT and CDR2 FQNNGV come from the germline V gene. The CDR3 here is CASSPGDRPEQYF. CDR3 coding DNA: TGTGCCAGCAGCCCGGGGGATCGACCCGAGCAGTACTTC. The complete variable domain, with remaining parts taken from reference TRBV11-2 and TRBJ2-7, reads EAGVAQSPRYKIIEKRQSVAFWCNPISGHATLYWYQQILGQGPKLLIQFQNNGVVDDSQLPKDRFSAERLKGVDSTLKIQPAKLEDSAVYLCASSPGDRPEQYFGPGTRLTVT.

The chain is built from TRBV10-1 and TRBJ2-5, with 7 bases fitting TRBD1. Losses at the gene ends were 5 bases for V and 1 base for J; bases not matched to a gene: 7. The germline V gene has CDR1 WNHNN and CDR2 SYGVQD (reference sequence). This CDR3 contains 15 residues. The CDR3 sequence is CASSPTGTAQETQYF. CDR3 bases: TGCGCCAGCAGTCCCACCGGGACAGCCCAAGAGACCCAGTACTTC.

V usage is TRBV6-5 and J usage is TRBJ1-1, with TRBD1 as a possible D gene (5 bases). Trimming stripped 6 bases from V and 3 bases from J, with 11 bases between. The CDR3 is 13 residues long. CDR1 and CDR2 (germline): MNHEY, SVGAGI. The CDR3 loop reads CASRGGVHTEAFF. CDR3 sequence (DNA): TGTGCCAGCAGAGGAGGGGTCCACACTGAAGCTTTCTTT.

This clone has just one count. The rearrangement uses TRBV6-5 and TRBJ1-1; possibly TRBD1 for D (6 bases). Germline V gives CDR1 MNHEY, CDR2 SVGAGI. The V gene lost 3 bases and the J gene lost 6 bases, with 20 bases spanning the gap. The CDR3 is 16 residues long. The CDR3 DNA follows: TGTGCCAGCAGTTATCAAGGGAGGGGGAGGGGCGCTGAAGCTTTCTTT. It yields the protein CASSYQGRGRGAEAFF.

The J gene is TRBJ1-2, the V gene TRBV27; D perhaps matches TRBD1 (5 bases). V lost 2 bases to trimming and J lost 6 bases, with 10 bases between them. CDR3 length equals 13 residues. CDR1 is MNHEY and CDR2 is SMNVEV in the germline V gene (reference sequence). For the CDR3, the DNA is TGTGCCAGCAGTTTAACAGGCCCCCATGGCTACACCTTC. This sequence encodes CASSLTGPHGYTF.

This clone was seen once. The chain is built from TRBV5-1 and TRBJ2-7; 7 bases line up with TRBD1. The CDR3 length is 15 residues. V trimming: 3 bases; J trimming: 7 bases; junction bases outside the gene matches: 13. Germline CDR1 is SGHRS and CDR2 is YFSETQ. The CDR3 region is CASSWTGALMGEQYF. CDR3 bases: TGCGCCAGCAGCTGGACAGGCGCCCTTATGGGTGAGCAGTACTTC.

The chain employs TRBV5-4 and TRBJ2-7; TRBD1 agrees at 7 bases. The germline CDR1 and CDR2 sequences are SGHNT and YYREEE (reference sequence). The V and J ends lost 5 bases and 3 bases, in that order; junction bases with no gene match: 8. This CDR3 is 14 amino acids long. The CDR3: CASRAGTDDYEQYF. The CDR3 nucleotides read TGTGCCAGCAGAGCCGGGACAGACGACTACGAGCAGTACTTC.

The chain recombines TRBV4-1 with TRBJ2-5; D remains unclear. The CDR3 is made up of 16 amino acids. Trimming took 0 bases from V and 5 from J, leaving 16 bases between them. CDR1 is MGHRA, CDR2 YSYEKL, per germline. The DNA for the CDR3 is TGCGCCAGCAGCCAAGATGAGGCACCCCTTGGGGAGACCCAGTACTTC. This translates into CASSQDEAPLGETQYF.

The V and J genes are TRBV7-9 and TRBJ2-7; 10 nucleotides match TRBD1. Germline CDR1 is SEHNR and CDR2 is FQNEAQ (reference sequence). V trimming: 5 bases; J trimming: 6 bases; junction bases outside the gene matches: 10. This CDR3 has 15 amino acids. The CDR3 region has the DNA TGTGCCAGCAGCCCCCCCGGGACAGGGGAAGCCGAGCAGTACTTC. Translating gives CASSPPGTGEAEQYF.

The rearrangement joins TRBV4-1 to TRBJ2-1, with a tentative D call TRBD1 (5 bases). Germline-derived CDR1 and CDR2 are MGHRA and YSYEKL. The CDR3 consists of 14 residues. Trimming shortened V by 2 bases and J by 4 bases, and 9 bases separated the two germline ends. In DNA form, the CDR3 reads TGCGCCAGCAGCCAATATGACAGATACAATGAGCAGTTCTTC. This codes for CASSQYDRYNEQFF.

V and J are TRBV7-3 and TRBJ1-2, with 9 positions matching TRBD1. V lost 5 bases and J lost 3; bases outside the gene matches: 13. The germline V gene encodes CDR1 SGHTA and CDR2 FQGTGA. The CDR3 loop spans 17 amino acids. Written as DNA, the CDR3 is TGTGCCAGCAGCCCCTTTGGGGGGGGACAGGGCTACTATGGCTACACCTTC. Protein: CASSPFGGGQGYYGYTF.

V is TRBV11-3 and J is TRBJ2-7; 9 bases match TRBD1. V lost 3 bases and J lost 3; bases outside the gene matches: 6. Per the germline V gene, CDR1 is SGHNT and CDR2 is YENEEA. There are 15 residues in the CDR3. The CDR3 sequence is CASSLETGGIYEQYF. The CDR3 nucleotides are TGTGCCAGCAGCTTGGAGACAGGGGGAATCTACGAGCAGTACTTC.

The CDR3 loop is CASSASGGATTDTQYF. For the CDR3, the DNA is TGTGCCAGCAGCGCCAGCGGGGGGGCTACGACAGATACGCAGTATTTT. The V and J genes are TRBV7-3 and TRBJ2-3; TRBD2 matches at 10 bases. Germline loops: CDR1 SGHTA, CDR2 FQGTGA. V lost 5 bases and J lost 3; bases outside the gene matches: 8. This CDR3 comprises 16 residues.

Here the CDR3 reads CASSLPTEYQETQYF. DNA of the CDR3: TGTGCCAGCAGCTTACCGACGGAGTACCAAGAGACCCAGTACTTC. The chain uses TRBV7-2 and TRBJ2-5; D is ambiguous. Trimming left V 2 bases short and J 0 bases short, with 10 bases between. The CDR3 is made up of 15 amino acids. CDR1 SGHTA and CDR2 FQGNSA come from the germline V gene.

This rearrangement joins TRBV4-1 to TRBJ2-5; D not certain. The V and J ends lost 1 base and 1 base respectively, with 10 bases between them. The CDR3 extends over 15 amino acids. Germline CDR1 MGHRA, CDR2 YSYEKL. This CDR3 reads CASSQGNYLQETQYF. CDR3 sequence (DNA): TGCGCCAGCAGCCAAGGAAACTACCTCCAAGAGACCCAGTACTTC.

The CDR3 here is CASSVGGTADTQYF. DNA for the CDR3: TGTGCCAGCAGTGTGGGGGGGACCGCCGATACGCAGTATTTT. The V gene is TRBV2, the J gene TRBJ2-3; 7 bases are a match to TRBD2. The CDR3 is 14 residues long. V was pared by 4 bases and J by 6 bases, with 7 bases of the junction left unmatched. The germline V gene has CDR1 SNHLY and CDR2 FYNNEI.

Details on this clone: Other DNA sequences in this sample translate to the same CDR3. CDR3 nucleotides: TGTGCCAGTAGTATCTCAGGGGGTAATCAGCCCCAGCATTTT. Its protein product is CASSISGGNQPQHF. The chain links TRBV19 to TRBJ1-5, with TRBD1 matching 7 bases. The junction had 3 bases not matched to a gene; V was cut back by 3 bases and J by 4 bases. This CDR3 is built from 14 residues. CDR1 and CDR2 from the germline V gene are LNHDA and SQIVND (reference sequence). Based on the CDR3 plus reference TRBV19 and TRBJ1-5, the full variable domain is DGGITQSPKYLFRKEGQNVTLSCEQNLNHDAMYWYRQDPGQGLRLIYYSQIVNDFQKGDIAEGYSVSREKKESFPLTVTSAQKNPTAFYLCASSISGGNQPQHFGDGTRLSIL.

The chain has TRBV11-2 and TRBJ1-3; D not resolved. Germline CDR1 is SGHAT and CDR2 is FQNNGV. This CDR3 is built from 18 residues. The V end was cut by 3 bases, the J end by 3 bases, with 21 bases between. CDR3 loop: CASSFIQTPSLVGNTIYF. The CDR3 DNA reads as TGTGCCAGCAGCTTTATACAGACCCCTTCGCTTGTTGGAAACACCATATATTTT.